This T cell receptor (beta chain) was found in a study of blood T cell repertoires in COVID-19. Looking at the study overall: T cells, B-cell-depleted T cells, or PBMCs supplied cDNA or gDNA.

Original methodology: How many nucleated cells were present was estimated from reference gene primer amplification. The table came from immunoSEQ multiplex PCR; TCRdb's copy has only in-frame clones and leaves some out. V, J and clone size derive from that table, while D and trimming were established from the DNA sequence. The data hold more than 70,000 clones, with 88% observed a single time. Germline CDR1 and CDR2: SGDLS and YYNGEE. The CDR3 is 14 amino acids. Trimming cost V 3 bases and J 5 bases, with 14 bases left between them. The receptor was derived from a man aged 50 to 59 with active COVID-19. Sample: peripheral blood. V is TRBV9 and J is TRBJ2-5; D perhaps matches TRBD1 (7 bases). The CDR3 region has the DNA TGTGCCAGCAGCGCAGGGGGTAGCGGCGAGACCCAGTACTTC. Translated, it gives CASSAGGSGETQYF.